These 4 T cell receptor beta chains came from one sample sequenced in a study of OX40 agonist ivuxolimab in advanced cancers. TCRdb's copy holds only in-frame clones and misses some; the assay was immunoSEQ multiplex PCR. The data contain 45,000 to 65,000 clones, almost 90% of them seen just once; the ten biggest clones take up 6.9%. The material sequenced was CD4+ or CD8+ T cells sorted from blood, taken in a trial of the OX40 agonist ivuxolimab. The receptors come from an adult with an advanced solid tumor such as melanoma, head and neck, liver or kidney cancer.

V usage is TRBV27 and J usage is TRBJ2-7, with 11 bases fitting TRBD2. The CDR3 sequence is 15 residues long. Germline CDR1 reads MNHEY; CDR2 reads SMNVEV (reference sequence). The V and J ends lost 2 bases and 4 bases, in that order; junction bases with no gene match: 4. In DNA, the CDR3 is TGTGCCAGCAGTTTAAGACTAGCGGGAAAGTACGAGCAGTACTTC. Translated: CASSLRLAGKYEQYF.

V usage is TRBV4-1 and J usage is TRBJ1-5; D unclear. Germline CDR1 MGHRA, CDR2 YSYEKL. The CDR3 is made up of 14 amino acids. Deletions cut 1 base from V and 7 bases from J, with 11 bases between. The CDR3 protein is CASSQGVLGQPQHF. The CDR3 bases are TGCGCCAGCAGCCAAGGAGTATTAGGGCAGCCCCAGCATTTT.

V usage is TRBV6-1 and J usage is TRBJ1-2, with D perhaps matching TRBD1 (6 bases). The V gene lost 2 bases and the J gene lost 6 bases, with 13 bases spanning the gap. Germline lookup yields CDR1 MNHNS and CDR2 SASEGT. There are 14 residues in the CDR3. CDR3 nucleotides: TGTGCCAGCAGTGAATACAGGGATCAGGATGGCTACACCTTC. This encodes CASSEYRDQDGYTF.

The V and J genes are TRBV5-5 and TRBJ1-2; no reliable D call. This CDR3 contains 13 residues. Germline values: CDR1 SGHKS, CDR2 YYEKEE (reference sequence). V lost 2 bases, J lost 5 bases, and 10 bases lay in between. The CDR3 sequence is CASSLQLLYGYTF. As DNA, the CDR3 is TGTGCCAGCAGCTTACAGTTATTATATGGCTACACCTTC.